What follows describes a single TCR beta chain. Antigen unknown. A single base separates this from a much larger clone, so it may be a read error. CDR3 size: 12 residues. Per germline, CDR1 SQVTM and CDR2 ANQGSEA. The authors ran a second PCR of roughly 6 to 11 cycles using a sample-barcoded 5' primer and a J-beta primer mix. Through a template-switch adaptor with 12 random nucleotides, each cDNA molecule received a tag. TCRdb analysed the 5' RACE reads with MiXCR anew, one entry per CDR3 protein. The table lists some 1.5 million distinct CDR3 sequences, 28% of them singletons. Every donor gave about 9 milliliters of peripheral blood. PBMCs were isolated at a quantity of at least 7 million per sample. This sample is drawn from a study of blood T cells in healthy people across ages. Overall study findings and caveats: While age rose, TCR beta diversity per million T cells dropped in a roughly linear way.

The chain has TRBV29-1 and TRBJ2-4; no firm D call. The J call may be incorrect, as the DNA end agrees better with TRBJ2-7. The TCR was taken from a woman aged 30 to 39 in good health. Source material: blood. The CDR3 DNA reads as TGCAGCGTCTTAAGGGATACATGCGAGCAGTACTTC. This sequence encodes CSVLRDTCEQYF.